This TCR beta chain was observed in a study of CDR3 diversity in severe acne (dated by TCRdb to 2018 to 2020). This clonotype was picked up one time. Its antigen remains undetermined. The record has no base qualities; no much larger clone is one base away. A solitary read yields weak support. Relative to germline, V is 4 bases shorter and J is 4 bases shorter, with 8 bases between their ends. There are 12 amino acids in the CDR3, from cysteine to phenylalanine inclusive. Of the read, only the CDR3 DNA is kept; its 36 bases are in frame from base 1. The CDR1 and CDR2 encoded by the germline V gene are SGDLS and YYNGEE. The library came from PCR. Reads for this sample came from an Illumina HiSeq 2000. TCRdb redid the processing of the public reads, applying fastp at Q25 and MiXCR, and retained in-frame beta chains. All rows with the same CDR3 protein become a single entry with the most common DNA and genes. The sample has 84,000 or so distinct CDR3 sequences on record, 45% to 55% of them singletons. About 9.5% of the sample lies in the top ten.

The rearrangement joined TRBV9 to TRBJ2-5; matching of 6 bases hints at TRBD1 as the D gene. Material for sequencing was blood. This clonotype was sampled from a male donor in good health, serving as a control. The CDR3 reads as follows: CASSLQGETQYF. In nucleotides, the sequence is TGTGCCAGCAGCCTACAGGGAGAGACCCAGTACTTC.